The 24 T cell receptor beta chains below all came from one sample that was sequenced in a study of blood T cell repertoires in COVID-19. Profiling relied on immunoSEQ multiplex PCR, and the TCRdb table lists in-frame clones only, not all of them. The sample lists approximately 210,000 clones, just under 85% occurring once. The material sequenced was peripheral blood. These receptors were collected from a woman in her forties or fifties with active or convalescent COVID-19.

The chain links TRBV20-1 to TRBJ2-7; TRBD2 matches 7 bases. CDR3 length: 15 amino acids. V lost 3 bases, J lost 3 bases, and 11 bases stayed unmatched. Germline CDR1 DFQATT, CDR2 SNEGSKA (reference sequence). CDR3 DNA sequence: TGCAGTGCTAGTAGTTTCCAGCGGGACGTCTACGAGCAGTACTTC. Protein: CSASSFQRDVYEQYF.

The J gene is TRBJ1-1, the V gene TRBV18, with a weak D call TRBD1 (6 bases). The germline V gene encodes CDR1 KGHSH and CDR2 LQKENI. Trimming took off 3 bases at V and 1 base at J, with 15 bases between the two ends. The CDR3 totals 16 residues. CDR3 protein: CASSPLTGTPNTEAFF. The DNA for the CDR3 is TGTGCCAGCTCACCCCTGACCGGGACACCGAACACTGAAGCTTTCTTT.

The gene calls are TRBV19 and TRBJ1-5; 9 nucleotides agree with TRBD1. The germline V gene encodes CDR1 LNHDA and CDR2 SQIVND (reference sequence). The V segment lost 7 bases and the J segment 1 base; nucleotides outside the gene matches: 2. This CDR3 comprises 14 residues. The CDR3: CASIGQGSNQPQHF. The CDR3 region has the DNA TGTGCCAGTATCGGACAGGGGAGCAATCAGCCCCAGCATTTT.

The rearrangement joins TRBV7-2 to TRBJ1-2, with TRBD1 as a possible D gene (5 bases). Germline values: CDR1 SGHTA, CDR2 FQGNSA. With 4 bases removed from V and 4 bases from J, the gap between germline ends came to 16 bases. The CDR3 contains 15 residues. The CDR3 nucleotides are TGTGCCAGCAGCTCCGCCGACAGCCGCGGCTATGGCTACACCTTC. It is translated as CASSSADSRGYGYTF.

The rearrangement uses TRBV5-1 and TRBJ1-2; D not certain. V lost 7 bases to trimming and J lost 8 bases, with 12 bases between them. CDR1 and CDR2 from the germline V gene are SGHRS and YFSETQ. CDR3 size: 11 residues. CDR3 DNA: TGCGCCAGCGGCTATTCGGGGGGCTACACCTTC. Translated, it gives CASGYSGGYTF.

V is TRBV6-2 or TRBV6-3 and J is TRBJ1-2; 8 bases align to TRBD1. The germline gives CDR1 MNHEY, CDR2 SVGEGT. V dropped 0 bases and J dropped 4; count of bases not matched to a gene: 4. The CDR3 contains 15 residues. CDR3 protein: CASSYSGQGPYGYTF. CDR3 nucleotides: TGTGCCAGCAGTTACTCCGGACAGGGACCCTATGGCTACACCTTC.

The chain combines TRBV6-2 or TRBV6-3 with TRBJ2-1; 8 positions match TRBD2. Germline trimming cut 4 bases from V and 6 bases from J; bases unmatched to any gene: 8. The CDR3 sequence is 15 residues long. Germline values: CDR1 MNHEY, CDR2 SVGEGT. CDR3 residues: CASSFGTSRANEQFF. Here the CDR3 DNA reads TGTGCCAGCAGTTTCGGGACTAGTCGGGCCAATGAGCAGTTCTTC.

In DNA form, the CDR3 reads TGTGCCAGCGTTCTGTCGGGGGACGTTCAGCCCCAGCATTTT. Protein product: CASVLSGDVQPQHF. V usage is TRBV28 and J usage is TRBJ1-5, with D maybe TRBD1 (5 bases). With 8 bases removed from V and 6 bases from J, the gap between germline ends came to 17 bases. The CDR3 runs 14 residues. CDR1 is MDHEN and CDR2 is SYDVKM in the germline V gene.

The genes are TRBV27 and TRBJ2-2, with a possible D match to TRBD1 (6 bases). The CDR3 contains 16 residues. The germline V gene has CDR1 MNHEY and CDR2 SMNVEV (reference sequence). The V gene lost 4 bases and the J gene lost 5 bases, with 17 bases spanning the gap. CDR3 in amino acids: CASSYYPGVGTGELFF. CDR3 DNA sequence: TGTGCCAGCAGTTACTACCCAGGGGTGGGAACCGGGGAGCTGTTTTTT.

This chain connects TRBV19 to TRBJ1-5, with unresolved D. CDR3 length equals 15 residues. V lost 0 bases and J lost 3, with 9 bases in between. Germline-derived CDR1 and CDR2 are LNHDA and SQIVND (reference sequence). CDR3 nucleotide sequence: TGTGCCAGTAGTATAGATCCCAGTCCCAATCAGCCCCAGCATTTT. Protein: CASSIDPSPNQPQHF.

The chain carries TRBV28 and TRBJ2-5, with TRBD1 matching over 8 bases. Germline CDR1 and CDR2: MDHEN and SYDVKM. The trim removed 7 bases at V and 5 bases at J, leaving 15 bases unmatched. There are 16 residues in the CDR3. CDR3 loop: CASKAGQGRYRETQYF. DNA of the CDR3: TGTGCCAGCAAGGCCGGACAGGGTAGATATCGGGAGACCCAGTACTTC.

The rearrangement links TRBV5-1 to TRBJ2-3; D is unresolved. V lost 1 base to trimming and J lost 3 bases, with 3 bases between them. Germline V gene lookup returns CDR1 SGHRS and CDR2 YFSETQ. The CDR3 is 12 amino acids. CDR3 loop: CASSLPTDTQYF. For the CDR3, the DNA is TGCGCCAGCAGCTTGCCGACAGATACGCAGTATTTT.

This chain joins TRBV6-5 and TRBJ2-2, with TRBD1 identical over 8 bases. V shed 0 bases and J 7 bases; nucleotides not matched to a gene: 7. Germline lookup yields CDR1 MNHEY and CDR2 SVGAGI. CDR3 length: 16 amino acids. The CDR3 nucleotides read TGTGCCAGCAGTTACTCGTTAACGGGGACAGGCGGGGAGCTGTTTTTT. This sequence encodes CASSYSLTGTGGELFF.

The V and J genes are TRBV3-1 (or the pseudogene TRBV3-2) and TRBJ2-3; TRBD1 is a possible D gene (5 bases). This CDR3 has 19 amino acids. Looked up from germline, CDR1 is LGHDT and CDR2 is YNNKEL (reference sequence). Trimming pared 0 bases from V and 0 bases from J, leaving 19 bases between. The CDR3 sequence is CASSQDLGVTAASTDTQYF. CDR3 sequence (DNA): TGTGCCAGCAGCCAAGATCTAGGGGTGACAGCTGCTAGCACAGATACGCAGTATTTT.

V is TRBV18 and J is TRBJ1-1; D remains unclear. Per the germline V gene, CDR1 is KGHSH and CDR2 is LQKENI. V was pared by 0 bases and J by 5 bases, with 10 bases between. This CDR3 region has 14 residues. CDR3 nucleotide sequence: TGTGCCAGCTCACCACCGGCTGGGAGGACTGAAGCTTTCTTT. Translated: CASSPPAGRTEAFF.

V usage is TRBV6-6 and J usage is TRBJ1-2; D not certain. This CDR3 spans 14 amino acids. CDR1 is MNHNY, CDR2 SVGAGI, per germline (reference sequence). V was trimmed by 0 bases and J by 3 bases, leaving 8 bases between them. In nucleotides, the CDR3 is TGTGCCAGCAGTTACTCGAACGGAGACTATGGCTACACCTTC. Residues: CASSYSNGDYGYTF.

This clone has more than one count but fewer than ten. This rearrangement joins TRBV6-5 to TRBJ1-3; 7 bases align to TRBD1. Germline CDR1 reads MNHEY; CDR2 reads SVGAGI. Germline trimming cut 7 bases from V and 5 bases from J; bases unmatched to any gene: 8. The CDR3 has 14 amino acids. This CDR3 is CASTVRQGRNTIYF. In nucleotides, the CDR3 is TGTGCCAGCACCGTCCGACAGGGCAGAAACACCATATATTTT.

This clone was recorded a few times. V usage is TRBV7-9 and J usage is TRBJ2-7; D remains ambiguous. The germline CDR1 and CDR2 sequences are SEHNR and FQNEAQ (reference sequence). The CDR3 runs 13 residues. V was pared by 3 bases and J by 5 bases, with 11 bases between. CDR3 in amino acids: CASSFALVDEQYF. The CDR3 nucleotides read TGTGCCAGCAGCTTTGCTCTAGTGGACGAGCAGTACTTC. Filled out from reference TRBV7-9 and TRBJ2-7, the complete variable domain reads DTGVSQNPRHKITKRGQNVTFRCDPISEHNRLYWYRQTLGQGPEFLTYFQNEAQLEKSRLLSDRFSAERPKGSFSTLEIQRTEQGDSAMYLCASSFALVDEQYFGPGTRLTVT.

This clone was seen only once. The chain has TRBV28 and TRBJ1-6; 10 positions match TRBD1. Germline V gene data show CDR1 as MDHEN and CDR2 as SYDVKM. Unmatched junction bases numbered 7, after V lost 10 bases and J lost 7 bases. The CDR3 runs 14 residues. CDR3 DNA sequence: TGTGCCACCGAAAGACAGGGGGCGAATTCACCCCTCCACTTT. Its translation is CATERQGANSPLHF. The full variable domain, completed using reference TRBV28 and TRBJ1-6, is DVKVTQSSRYLVKRTGEKVFLECVQDMDHENMFWYRQDPGLGLRLIYFSYDVKMKEKGDIPEGYSVSREKKERFSLILESASTNQTSMYLCATERQGANSPLHFGNGTRLTVT.

The chain carries TRBV19 and TRBJ1-5, with D possibly TRBD1 on 5 matching bases. V was trimmed by 3 bases and J by 4 bases, leaving 7 bases between them. Germline V CDR1 and CDR2: LNHDA, SQIVND (reference sequence). The CDR3 runs 13 residues. The CDR3 loop reads CASSMGLNQPQHF. CDR3 nucleotide sequence: TGTGCCAGTAGTATGGGACTAAATCAGCCCCAGCATTTT.

The chain joins TRBV18 to TRBJ2-6, with D possibly matching TRBD2 (5 bases). Trimming pared 7 bases from V and 0 bases from J, leaving 10 bases between. The CDR3 length is 15 residues. Germline V gene lookup returns CDR1 KGHSH and CDR2 LQKENI. The CDR3 region is CASYEGNSGANVLTF. Written as DNA, the CDR3 is TGTGCCAGCTACGAGGGCAACTCTGGGGCCAACGTCCTGACTTTC.

This sequence joins TRBV4-1 and TRBJ1-5; tentative D call: TRBD1 (5 bases). V was clipped by 4 bases and J by 4 bases, with 8 bases between them. This CDR3 is built from 13 residues. From germline, CDR1 is MGHRA and CDR2 YSYEKL. The DNA of the CDR3 is TGCGCCAGCAGCCGGGGGGATAATCAGCCCCAGCATTTT. Amino acids: CASSRGDNQPQHF.

V usage is TRBV6-5 and J usage is TRBJ1-5; TRBD1 is a possible D gene (5 bases). Between the trimmed V and J ends, which lost 6 bases and 4 bases, there was a span of 13 bases. This CDR3 comprises 14 residues. The V gene's germline CDR1 is MNHEY and CDR2 SVGAGI. CDR3 coding DNA: TGTGCCAGCAGCCGAGGACAAAAGAATCAGCCCCAGCATTTT. Translated: CASSRGQKNQPQHF.

This chain joins TRBV19 and TRBJ2-2, with 7 bases lining up with TRBD1. J lost 7 bases, V lost 5 bases, and 4 bases had no gene match. The germline gives CDR1 LNHDA, CDR2 SQIVND (reference sequence). This CDR3 has 13 amino acids. CDR3 sequence: CASSRQGGGELFF. CDR3 coding DNA: TGTGCCAGTAGTCGACAGGGCGGCGGGGAGCTGTTTTTT.